The T cell receptor (beta chain) described here comes from a study of T cells in Graves' hyperthyroidism and ophthalmopathy. V shed 5 bases, J shed 2 bases, and the junction held 3 bases outside the gene matches. CDR3 length: 14 amino acids. Germline V gives CDR1 SGHTA, CDR2 FQGNSA. Amplified TCR beta CDR3 regions came from RNA transcripts. In the first-round RT-PCR of the TCR CDR3, the HTBI primer set was used. TCRdb re-called the multiplex PCR reads with MiXCR, one entry per CDR3 protein. The sample holds 560,000 or so distinct CDR3 sequences, around 46% seen once. This clonotype was observed at least ten times.

The TCR was taken from a woman in her late teens or twenties with Graves' hyperthyroidism. The rearrangement uses TRBV7-2 and TRBJ1-5; 7 positions agree with TRBD1. Input material: peripheral blood or thyroid tissue (not recorded which). CDR3 region: CASSSDRGNQPQHF. The CDR3 DNA reads as TGTGCCAGCAGCAGTGACAGGGGCAATCAGCCCCAGCATTTT.